This T cell receptor beta chain was sequenced for a study of CD8 T cells in Susac syndrome (dated by TCRdb to the late 2010s). Some background on the complete study: The study used repertoire sequencing to test whether antigen drove CD8+ T cell activation and differentiation in Susac syndrome.

General findings and caveats noted by the study authors: The number of individuals in the TCR sequencing and HLA analysis was recognized as being relatively small.

RNA was extracted with the RNeasy kit and 0.5 to 1 ug was reverse transcribed using random hexamers. The immunoSEQ multiplex PCR assay, which covers 54 Vbeta and 13 Jbeta segments, was used to amplify TCR beta CDR3 regions. PCR amplification bias was corrected by using a synthetic template baseline for primer optimization and computational correction. In the authors' own workflow: Reads were annotated to V, D and J genes according to IMGT and were analyzed with immunoSEQ Analyzer, with only productive sequences retained. To calculate clonality, Shannon entropy was normalized by log2 of the number of productive unique sequences and then subtracted from one. For each patient and control, public and private clones were evaluated among the 100 most prevalent clones. Susac-specific clones were defined as absent from healthy and MS cohorts, 850 to 1,300 published viral clones and other ImmuneACCESS disease sequences. The raw public reads went through TCRdb reprocessing: fastp at Q25, MiXCR clone calling, in-frame beta chains kept. One record per CDR3 amino acid sequence lists the most common genes and DNA. These V and J calls derive from TCRdb rather than the authors' analysis. The sample has roughly 150,000 distinct CDR3 sequences on record, 94% of them singletons. Roughly 0.1% of the sample comes from the top ten.

Sequences MNHEY (CDR1) and SMNVEV (CDR2) are obtained from the germline V gene (reference sequence). V is cut back by 6 bases and J by 5 bases, with 9 bases in the junction unmatched. Including cysteine and phenylalanine, the CDR3 has 15 amino acids. Only the CDR3 DNA stays, 45 bases, in frame from base 1. Peripheral blood CD8+ and CD4+ T cells from healthy donors, Susac syndrome patients and multiple sclerosis patients were profiled using high-throughput TCR beta sequencing. The multiple sclerosis controls were treatment-naive patients whose relapsing-remitting disease, either stable or active, fulfilled the revised McDonald criteria. Bulk CD8+ and CD4+ T cells were purified by magnetic negative isolation, whereas CD8+ TEMRA cells were enriched by FACS. Blood was drawn into EDTA tubes, processed within 24 hours, and PBMCs were isolated by density gradient centrifugation. PBMCs intended for TCR sequencing were cryopreserved in liquid nitrogen and were subsequently thawed in a 37 degrees C water bath. A purity of at least 90% was achieved for sorted or isolated CD4+, CD8+ and CD8+ TEMRA cells.

A remark on this clonotype: There is no known antigen for this receptor. No base quality values were provided; no much bigger clone lies one nucleotide off.

The specimen was CD4+ T cells from PBMCs. Here the chain combines TRBV27 and TRBJ2-7; a stretch of 11 junction bases matches TRBD2. This TCR was sampled from a human donor with multiple sclerosis. The base sequence is TGTGCCAGCAGATCTAGACTAGCGGGACGCGACGAGCAGTACTTC. This gives the protein CASRSRLAGRDEQYF.